These 2 T cell receptor beta chains originate from one sample sequenced in a study of PD-1 blockade in classical Hodgkin lymphoma. TCRdb's table, derived via immunoSEQ multiplex PCR, lists solely in-frame clones and lacks some. There are roughly 90,000 clones in the sample; 75% to 85% occur only once, and 16% lies in the top ten. Every single patient, without exception, relapsed after autologous stem cell transplantation, and brentuximab vedotin exposure varied. Sequenced here: peripheral blood mononuclear cells (PBMCs), sampled before the second cycle of nivolumab. The receptor set was obtained from a human donor with classical Hodgkin lymphoma.

This clone turned up a few times. The chain is built from TRBV20-1 and TRBJ1-1, with D possibly TRBD1 on 6 matching bases. From germline, CDR1 is DFQATT and CDR2 SNEGSKA (reference sequence). CDR3 length: 11 amino acids. Trimming removed 6 bases at V and 9 bases at J, with 14 bases between. The CDR3 loop is CSAGTIGQAFF. For the CDR3, the DNA is TGCAGTGCGGGGACAATAGGGCAAGCTTTCTTT.

Here the CDR3 DNA reads TGTGCCAGCAGCCCGCAGGGGGATCAGCCCCAGCATTTT. It encodes CASSPQGDQPQHF. The V and J genes are TRBV11-1 and TRBJ1-5; TRBD1 agrees at 7 bases. The germline gives CDR1 SGHAT, CDR2 FQDESV (reference sequence). The CDR3 sequence is 13 residues long. With 5 bases clipped from V and 5 bases from J, the junction kept 3 bases outside the gene matches. Full variable domain (remainder filled in from reference TRBV11-1 and TRBJ1-5): EAEVAQSPRYKITEKSQAVAFWCDPISGHATLYWYRQILGQGPELLVQFQDESVVDDSQLPKDRFSAERLKGVDSTLKIQPAELGDSAMYLCASSPQGDQPQHFGDGTRLSIL.